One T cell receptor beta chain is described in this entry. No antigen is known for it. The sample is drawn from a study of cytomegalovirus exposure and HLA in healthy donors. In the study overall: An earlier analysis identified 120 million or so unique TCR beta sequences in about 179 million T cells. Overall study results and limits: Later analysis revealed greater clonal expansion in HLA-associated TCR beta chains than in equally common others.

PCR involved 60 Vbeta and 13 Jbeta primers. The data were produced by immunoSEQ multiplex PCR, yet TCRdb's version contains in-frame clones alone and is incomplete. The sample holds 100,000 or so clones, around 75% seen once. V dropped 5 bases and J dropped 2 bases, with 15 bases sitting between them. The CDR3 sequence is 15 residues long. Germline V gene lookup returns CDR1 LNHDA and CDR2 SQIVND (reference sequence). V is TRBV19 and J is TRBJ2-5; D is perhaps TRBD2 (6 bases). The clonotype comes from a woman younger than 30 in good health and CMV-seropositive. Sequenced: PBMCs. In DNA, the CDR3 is TGTGCCAGTAGTCAAGAGAGCGGGCGTCAAGAGACCCAGTACTTC. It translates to CASSQESGRQETQYF. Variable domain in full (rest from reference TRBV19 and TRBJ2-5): DGGITQSPKYLFRKEGQNVTLSCEQNLNHDAMYWYRQDPGQGLRLIYYSQIVNDFQKGDIAEGYSVSREKKESFPLTVTSAQKNPTAFYLCASSQESGRQETQYFGPGTRLLVL.